This entry features one TCR beta chain sequence. The data derive from a study of blood T cell repertoires in COVID-19. Libraries were prepared by immunoSEQ multiplex PCR; TCRdb keeps only in-frame clonotypes and omits some of them. The sample lists approximately 330,000 clones, 80% to 90% occurring once. V shed 7 bases and J 0 bases; nucleotides not matched to a gene: 9. There are 15 residues in the CDR3. Per germline, CDR1 SQVTM and CDR2 ANQGSEA. Sequenced input: PBMCs or T cells enriched from blood (not recorded which). The chain employs TRBV29-1 and TRBJ2-3; 8 bases align to TRBD2. This TCR was recovered from a woman aged 40-49 years with acute COVID-19. The CDR3 DNA reads as TGCAGCGCCCCCAGCGGGGGAGGTAGCACAGATACGCAGTATTTT. As protein: CSAPSGGGSTDTQYF.